This T cell receptor beta chain was sequenced during a study of type 1 and type 2 diabetes patients. Overall study: Samples came from type 1 diabetic, type 2 diabetic or nondiabetic people, recruited in China. From PBMCs, CD4+ and CD8+ T cells were isolated by magnetic microbeads.

A single count supports this clonotype. Its specificity is not known. The PCR template was genomic DNA. Multiplex PCR with 30 forward and 13 reverse primers amplified the TCR beta CDR3. Each CDR3 protein is one row after TCRdb ran MiXCR on the multiplex PCR reads. The data contain under 300,000 distinct CDR3 sequences, 45% to 60% of them singletons. Findings and caveats of the study: With limited T2D and control samples, some T1D-only expanded clones may not be T1D-specific. V and J gene usage correlated at 0.9 to 0.97 between type 2 diabetes and control samples.

The TCR originated in a man aged 18 to 30 with type 2 diabetes. The specimen was peripheral blood mononuclear cells (PBMCs).

CDR3 DNA sequence: TGTGCCAGCAGTCCACCCGGGTGGAACCCAACAAGCTACACCTTC. This codes for CASSPPGWNPTSYTF. The chain recombines TRBV12-3 or TRBV12-4 with TRBJ1-2; D not resolved. V lost 5 bases and J lost 9, with 22 bases in between. This CDR3 is 15 amino acids long.